The subject of this entry is one T cell receptor (beta chain). This entry comes from a study of blood T cell repertoires in COVID-19. Here immunoSEQ multiplex PCR was the method, and the copy in TCRdb shows in-frame clones only, minus some. This table has around 26,000 clones, about 80% appearing once. The CDR3 length is 17 residues. V was pared by 1 base and J by 0 bases, with 15 bases between. Per germline, CDR1 KGHSH and CDR2 LQKENI. The sample comprised peripheral blood. This sequence joins TRBV18 and TRBJ1-1; D ambiguous. The origin of this receptor is a man in his 70s with acute or convalescent COVID-19. CDR3 sequence: CASSPQNWQAMNTEAFF. DNA of the CDR3: TGTGCCAGCTCACCACAAAATTGGCAGGCCATGAACACTGAAGCTTTCTTT.